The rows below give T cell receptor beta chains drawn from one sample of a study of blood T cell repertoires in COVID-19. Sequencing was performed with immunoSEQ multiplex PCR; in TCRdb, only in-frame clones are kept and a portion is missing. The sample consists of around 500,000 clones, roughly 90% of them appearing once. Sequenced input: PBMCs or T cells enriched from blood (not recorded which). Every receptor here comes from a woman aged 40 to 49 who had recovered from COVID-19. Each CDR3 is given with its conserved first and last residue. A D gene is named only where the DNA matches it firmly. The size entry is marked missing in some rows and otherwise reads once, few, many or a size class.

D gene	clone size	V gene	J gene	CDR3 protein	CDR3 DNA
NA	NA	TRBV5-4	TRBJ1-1	CASSFGGLNTEAFF	TGTGCCAGCAGCTTCGGAGGGTTGAACACTGAAGCTTTCTTT
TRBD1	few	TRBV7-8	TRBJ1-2	CASSSGQGAYGYTF	TGTGCCAGCAGCTCGGGACAGGGGGCCTATGGCTACACCTTC
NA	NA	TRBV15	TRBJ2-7	CATSRVWAGTYEQYF	TGTGCCACCAGCAGAGTGTGGGCAGGCACCTACGAGCAGTACTTC
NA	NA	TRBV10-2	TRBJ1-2	CASSESGGDGGYTF	TGCGCCAGCAGTGAGTCTGGGGGGGACGGCGGCTACACCTTC
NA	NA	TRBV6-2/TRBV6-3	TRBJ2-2	CASSLTGELFF	TGTGCCAGCAGTCTCACCGGGGAGCTGTTTTTT
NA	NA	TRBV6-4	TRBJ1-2	CASSEVAGLYGYTF	TGTGCCAGCAGTGAGGTGGCGGGGCTCTATGGCTACACCTTC
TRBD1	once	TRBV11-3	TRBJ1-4	CASSQGQGGEKLFF	TGTGCCAGCAGCCAAGGACAGGGAGGGGAAAAACTGTTTTTT
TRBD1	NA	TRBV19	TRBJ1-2	CASSTNGRTGGHYGYTF	TGTGCCAGTAGTACAAATGGAAGGACAGGGGGGCACTATGGCTACACCTTC
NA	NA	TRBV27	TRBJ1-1	CASSLLVFPGETYTEAFF	TGTGCCAGCAGTTTGCTTGTATTTCCAGGGGAGACCTACACTGAAGCTTTCTTT
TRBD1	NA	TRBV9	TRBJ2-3	CASSSRGRVYF	TGTGCCAGCAGCTCCAGGGGGCGAGTGTATTTT
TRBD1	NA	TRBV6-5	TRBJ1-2	CASSNRGRVDYGYTF	TGTGCCAGCAGCAACAGGGGGCGCGTGGACTATGGCTACACCTTC
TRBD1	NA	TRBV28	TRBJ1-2	CASRTRQGAFGYTF	TGTGCCAGCCGAACACGACAGGGGGCATTTGGCTACACCTTC
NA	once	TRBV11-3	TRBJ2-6	CASSFTVSGANVLTF	TGTGCCAGCAGCTTCACGGTGTCTGGGGCCAACGTCCTGACTTTC
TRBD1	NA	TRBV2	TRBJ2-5	CASRDRKETQYF	TGTGCCAGCAGGGACAGGAAGGAGACCCAGTACTTC
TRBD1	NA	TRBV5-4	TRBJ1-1	CASSPDTGTGGGRTEAFF	TGTGCCAGCAGCCCTGATACCGGGACAGGGGGCGGACGGACTGAAGCTTTCTTT
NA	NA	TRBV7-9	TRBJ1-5	CASSGTGGLEPQHF	TGTGCCAGCAGCGGAACGGGGGGTTTAGAGCCCCAGCATTTT
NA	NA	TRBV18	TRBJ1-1	CASSPSDAAAGEAFF	TGTGCCAGCTCCCCTTCTGACGCGGCGGCGGGAGAGGCTTTCTTT
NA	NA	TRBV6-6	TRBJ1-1	CASSPPEGRSTEAFF	TGTGCCAGCTCCCCTCCGGAGGGGCGCAGCACTGAAGCTTTCTTT
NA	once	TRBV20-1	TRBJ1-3	CSADDRNTIYF	TGCAGTGCTGACGACAGAAACACCATATATTTT
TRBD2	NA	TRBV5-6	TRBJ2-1	CASDLLRREVSDEQFF	TGTGCCAGCGACCTCCTAAGGCGGGAGGTTTCGGATGAGCAGTTCTTC
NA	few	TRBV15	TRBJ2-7	CATSRGGTGSYEQYF	TGTGCCACCAGCAGAGGGGGAACAGGGTCCTACGAGCAGTACTTC
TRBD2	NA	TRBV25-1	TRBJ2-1	CASSVGLAGGEQFF	TGTGCCAGCAGTGTGGGACTAGCGGGCGGGGAGCAGTTCTTC
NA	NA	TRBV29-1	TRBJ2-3	CSVEVPPTRHFTDTQYF	TGCAGCGTTGAAGTCCCACCGACTAGGCATTTCACAGATACGCAGTATTTT
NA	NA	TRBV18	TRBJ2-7	CASSRETHPYEQYF	TGTGCCAGCTCACGAGAGACTCACCCCTACGAGCAGTACTTC
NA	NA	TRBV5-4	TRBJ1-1	CASSWRGWHTEAFF	TGTGCCAGCAGCTGGAGGGGTTGGCACACTGAAGCTTTCTTT
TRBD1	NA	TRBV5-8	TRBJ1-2	CASSLSQGDQYGYTF	TGTGCCAGCAGCTTGAGTCAGGGGGACCAGTACGGCTACACCTTC
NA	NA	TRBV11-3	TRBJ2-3	CASSARSTDTQYF	TGTGCCAGCAGCGCCCGGTCCACAGATACGCAGTATTTT
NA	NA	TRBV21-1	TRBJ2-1	CASSKGGLAGGQQFF	TGTGCCAGCAGCAAAGGTGGGCTAGCGGGAGGACAGCAGTTCTTC
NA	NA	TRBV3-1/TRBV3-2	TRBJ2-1	CASSQDSGSGEQFF	TGTGCCAGCAGCCAAGACAGTGGGAGCGGTGAGCAGTTCTTC
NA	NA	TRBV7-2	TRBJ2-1	CASSYDRPSYNEQFF	TGTGCCAGCAGCTACGACAGGCCTTCCTACAATGAGCAGTTCTTC
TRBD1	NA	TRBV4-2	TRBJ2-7	CASSGGQGSFGEQYF	TGTGCCAGCAGCGGCGGACAGGGCTCTTTCGGCGAGCAGTACTTC
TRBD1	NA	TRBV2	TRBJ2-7	CASSTTGTGYEQQYF	TGTGCCAGCAGTACTACCGGGACAGGTTACGAGCAGCAGTACTTC
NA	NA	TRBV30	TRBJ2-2	CAWTLRRLWSTGELFF	TGTGCCTGGACCCTGCGACGTCTCTGGAGCACCGGGGAGCTGTTTTTT
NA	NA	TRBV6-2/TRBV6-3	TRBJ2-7	CASSLLVTGLDEQYF	TGTGCCAGCAGTTTACTCGTGACAGGCTTGGACGAGCAGTACTTC
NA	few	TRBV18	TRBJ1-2	CASSPPSETYGYTF	TGTGCCAGCTCACCACCGAGCGAAACCTATGGCTACACCTTC